One and the same sample provided the 5 T cell receptor beta chains below, sequenced in a study of blood T cell repertoires in COVID-19. This table comes from immunoSEQ multiplex PCR, and its TCRdb copy is limited to in-frame clones, with some not included. Of about half a million clones listed, approximately 85% are singletons. Sequenced sample: peripheral blood. These receptors were obtained from a human donor in a cohort sampled during active COVID-19.

The chain recombines TRBV5-4 with TRBJ2-1; 9 nucleotides line up with TRBD1. The germline V gene encodes CDR1 SGHNT and CDR2 YYREEE (reference sequence). J gave up 1 base and V 3 bases, and 2 bases lay outside the gene matches. The CDR3 has 15 amino acids. The CDR3 nucleotides read TGTGCCAGCAGCTCTGGACAGGGGTCCTACAATGAGCAGTTCTTC. It is translated as CASSSGQGSYNEQFF.

This clone was recorded once. The chain couples TRBV12-5 to TRBJ1-2; D is unclear. V was trimmed by 3 bases and J by 4 bases, leaving 9 bases between them. The CDR3 consists of 13 residues. The germline gives CDR1 LGHNT, CDR2 FRNRAP. This CDR3 reads CASGFDGGYGYTF. The CDR3 DNA follows: TGTGCTAGTGGTTTTGACGGAGGCTATGGCTACACCTTC.

This clone was counted only a few times. The rearrangement joins TRBV7-2 to TRBJ2-3; 8 bases are shared with TRBD2. The ends lost 3 bases at V and 3 bases at J; junction bases unmatched: 5. The germline gives CDR1 SGHTA, CDR2 FQGNSA. The CDR3 is 15 residues long. DNA for the CDR3: TGTGCCAGCAGCTTTAACCCGGGAGGGACAGATACGCAGTATTTT. Its translation: CASSFNPGGTDTQYF. Looking up the rest from reference TRBV7-2 and TRBJ2-3 gives the full variable domain: GAGVSQSPSNKVTEKGKDVELRCDPISGHTALYWYRQSLGQGLEFLIYFQGNSAPDKSGLPSDRFSAERTGGSVSTLTIQRTQQEDSAVYLCASSFNPGGTDTQYFGPGTRLTVL.

The chain uses TRBV28 and TRBJ1-5, with 9 bases lining up with TRBD1. Germline V gene sequence: CDR1 MDHEN, CDR2 SYDVKM. The CDR3 runs to 14 residues. The V segment lost 7 bases and the J segment 8 bases; nucleotides outside the gene matches: 9. This CDR3 reads CASTQQGAQEPQHF. As DNA, the CDR3 is TGTGCCAGCACACAACAGGGGGCCCAGGAGCCCCAGCATTTT.

The genes are TRBV6-4 and TRBJ1-2; possibly TRBD1 for D (5 bases). This CDR3 region has 14 residues. From germline, CDR1 is MRHNA and CDR2 SNTAGT. V was cut by 5 bases and J by 7 bases, with 17 bases left in between. CDR3 nucleotide sequence: TGTGCCAGCAGTCCCGGGGGAGGGCATTTTGGCTACACCTTC. This sequence encodes CASSPGGGHFGYTF.